Listed below are T cell receptor beta chains from one sample, sequenced in a study of identical twins. TCRdb recomputed calls from the 5' RACE reads with MiXCR, one row per CDR3 protein. This sample has 1.5 million to 2 million distinct CDR3 sequences, with around a third found just once. Sequencing input: cord blood. The receptors stem from a newborn girl in good health. CDR3s include the opening cysteine and the closing phenylalanine or tryptophan. The order of the fields is D gene, V gene, J gene, clone size, CDR3 protein, CDR3 DNA. The D gene is left open where the match is weak. Size values are once, few and many counts, or a class for expanded clones, and some rows have none.

D: TRBD1
V: TRBV20-1
J: TRBJ2-3
size: NA
CDR3: CSANSLDRGTDTQYF
DNA: TGCAGTGCAAACTCATTGGACAGGGGGACAGATACGCAGTATTTT

D: TRBD1
V: TRBV25-1
J: TRBJ1-5
size: NA
CDR3: CASRHRGGGSNQPQHF
DNA: TGTGCCAGCAGACACAGAGGGGGCGGTAGCAATCAGCCCCAGCATTTT

D: NA
V: TRBV20-1
J: TRBJ1-2
size: NA
CDR3: CSARMSGPTPYGYTF
DNA: TGCAGTGCTAGGATGTCAGGGCCTACCCCCTATGGCTACACCTTC

D: NA
V: TRBV20-1
J: TRBJ2-5
size: few
CDR3: CSARTVWDETQYF
DNA: TGCAGTGCTAGGACAGTTTGGGATGAGACCCAGTACTTC

D: TRBD2
V: TRBV14
J: TRBJ2-7
size: NA
CDR3: CASSHKTSVYYEQYF
DNA: TGTGCCAGCAGCCATAAGACTAGCGTCTACTACGAGCAGTACTTC

D: NA
V: TRBV7-9
J: TRBJ2-5
size: few
CDR3: CASSQTALLQETQYF
DNA: TGTGCCAGCAGCCAGACAGCACTATTACAAGAGACCCAGTACTTC

D: NA
V: TRBV29-1
J: TRBJ2-3
size: many
CDR3: CSVPASWGRSDTQYF
DNA: TGCAGCGTGCCAGCTAGCTGGGGAAGGTCAGATACGCAGTATTTT

D: TRBD2
V: TRBV5-1
J: TRBJ2-7
size: few
CDR3: CASSLALAVGSYEQYF
DNA: TGCGCCAGCAGCTTGGCTCTAGCGGTGGGCTCCTACGAGCAGTACTTC

D: NA
V: TRBV28
J: TRBJ1-4
size: once
CDR3: CASSLHRELTNEKLFF
DNA: TGTGCCAGCAGTTTACACAGGGAGCTCACTAATGAAAAACTGTTTTTT

D: NA
V: TRBV27
J: TRBJ1-6
size: NA
CDR3: CASSLKTLRVLNSPLHF
DNA: TGTGCCAGCAGTTTAAAAACCCTCCGGGTGCTTAATTCACCCCTCCACTTT

D: NA
V: TRBV20-1
J: TRBJ2-3
size: few
CDR3: CSARGPGIVRGPDTQYF
DNA: TGCAGTGCTAGAGGCCCGGGCATAGTTAGAGGGCCAGATACGCAGTATTTT

D: NA
V: TRBV27
J: TRBJ2-4
size: NA
CDR3: CASSSGQTLAKNIQYF
DNA: TGTGCCAGCAGTTCTGGACAGACTCTAGCCAAAAACATTCAGTACTTC

D: TRBD1
V: TRBV12-3/TRBV12-4
J: TRBJ1-2
size: many
CDR3: CASSSGDRSHYGYTF
DNA: TGTGCCAGCAGTTCGGGGGACAGGTCTCACTATGGCTACACCTTC

D: NA
V: TRBV29-1
J: TRBJ1-2
size: few
CDR3: CSVAMRGAGQHYGYTF
DNA: TGCAGCGTTGCAATGAGAGGCGCGGGCCAGCACTATGGCTACACCTTC

D: NA
V: TRBV5-6
J: TRBJ2-5
size: few
CDR3: CASSPSPSEVWEQYF
DNA: TGTGCCAGCAGCCCCAGCCCTAGCGAGGTATGGGAGCAGTACTTC

D: TRBD2
V: TRBV10-1
J: TRBJ2-3
size: NA
CDR3: CASSTSGGPGTQYF
DNA: TGCGCCAGCAGTACTAGCGGGGGGCCGGGTACGCAGTATTTT

D: TRBD2
V: TRBV5-5
J: TRBJ2-5
size: few
CDR3: CASRKGLAVKETQYF
DNA: TGTGCCAGCAGAAAGGGACTAGCGGTAAAAGAGACCCAGTACTTC

D: NA
V: TRBV2
J: TRBJ1-3
size: NA
CDR3: CASSLTGINSGNTIYF
DNA: TGTGCCAGCAGCCTGACAGGTATCAACTCTGGAAACACCATATATTTT

D: TRBD2
V: TRBV20-1
J: TRBJ2-3
size: NA
CDR3: CSAPSGGSGGASTDTQYF
DNA: TGCAGTGCTCCTTCGGGAGGTAGCGGGGGGGCTAGCACAGATACGCAGTATTTT

D: NA
V: TRBV7-2
J: TRBJ2-1
size: many
CDR3: CASSPFRGLADSYNEQFF
DNA: TGTGCCAGCAGTCCTTTCAGGGGGCTAGCGGACTCCTACAATGAGCAGTTCTTC

D: NA
V: TRBV10-3
J: TRBJ2-5
size: few
CDR3: CAISQAVNQETQYF
DNA: TGTGCCATCAGTCAAGCGGTCAACCAAGAGACCCAGTACTTC

D: NA
V: TRBV6-5
J: TRBJ1-1
size: NA
CDR3: CASSHRGYGTEAFF
DNA: TGTGCCAGCAGTCACCGGGGGTATGGTACTGAAGCTTTCTTT

D: NA
V: TRBV21-1
J: TRBJ2-5
size: NA
CDR3: CASSKGSLAGGQEAQYF
DNA: TGTGCCAGCAGCAAAGGATCCCTAGCGGGGGGCCAAGAGGCCCAGTACTTC

D: TRBD2
V: TRBV7-2
J: TRBJ2-4
size: NA
CDR3: CASSLTSGRGDIQYF
DNA: TGTGCCAGCAGCTTAACTAGCGGGAGGGGTGACATTCAGTACTTC

D: NA
V: TRBV5-4
J: TRBJ1-5
size: NA
CDR3: CASSLGGANSNQPQHF
DNA: TGTGCCAGCAGCTTGGGAGGGGCTAATAGCAATCAGCCCCAGCATTTT

D: NA
V: TRBV12-3/TRBV12-4
J: TRBJ2-7
size: once
CDR3: CASSLARGGLYNEQYF
DNA: TGTGCCAGCAGTTTAGCGAGGGGGGGCCTTTACAATGAGCAGTACTTC

D: TRBD1
V: TRBV12-3/TRBV12-4
J: TRBJ1-2
size: few
CDR3: CASSFRTGFTNYGYTF
DNA: TGTGCCAGCAGCTTCAGGACAGGATTCACTAACTATGGCTACACCTTC